The present T cell receptor (beta chain) was sequenced within a study of blood T cell repertoires in COVID-19. Study-level background: The United States, Italy and Spain were the sources of the acute and convalescent COVID-19 samples. From T cells, B-cell-depleted T cells, or PBMCs came the material, which was cDNA or gDNA.

The study recruited people aged roughly 18 to 95 years across about two dozen US areas. Cohorts were based on clinical histories the participants reported. The length of the CDR3 is 19 residues. Profiled with immunoSEQ multiplex PCR; TCRdb holds only in-frame clones, not every one. This table has 330,000 or so clones, approximately 88% appearing once. The sequenced material came from PBMCs or T cells enriched from blood (not recorded which). The chain carries TRBV21-1 and TRBJ1-6; TRBD1, the D gene given by the table, was not confirmed from the DNA. TRBV21-1 is designated a pseudogene. This TCR was sampled from a man between 25 and 39 years old who had recovered from COVID-19. The CDR3 DNA sequence: TGTGCCAGCAGCAAAGTGGGCAGGGGCTTGAGCTCCTATAATTCACCCCTCCACTTT. It specifies CASSKVGRGLSSYNSPLHF.